Listed below are T cell receptor beta chains from one sample, sequenced in a study of neurological immune-mediated disorders. Via MiXCR, TCRdb re-called the 5' RACE reads, giving one row per CDR3 protein. The sample comprises tens of thousands of distinct CDR3 sequences, less than 12% of which are singletons, and 1.5% to 2% rests with the top ten. Input material: PBMCs. The origin of the receptors is a woman aged 40 to 49 in good health. CDR3s include the opening cysteine and the closing phenylalanine or tryptophan. The order of the fields is V gene, clone size, J gene, D gene, CDR3 protein. The D gene is left open where the match is weak. A row's size may be missing; if present it is once, few, many or a size class.

v_call: TRBV2; clone_size: many; j_call: TRBJ1-1; d_call: .; cdr3_aa: CASIALMNTEAFF
v_call: TRBV20-1; clone_size: many; j_call: TRBJ2-1; d_call: .; cdr3_aa: CSARGGDREQFF
v_call: TRBV5-1; clone_size: many; j_call: TRBJ1-2; d_call: .; cdr3_aa: CASSSSFYGYTF
v_call: TRBV4-1; clone_size: many; j_call: TRBJ2-1; d_call: .; cdr3_aa: CASSQAALGHEQFF
v_call: TRBV7-2; clone_size: many; j_call: TRBJ1-4; d_call: TRBD1; cdr3_aa: CASSPTGGGEKLFF
v_call: TRBV7-2; clone_size: .; j_call: TRBJ1-5; d_call: .; cdr3_aa: CASSLVDGSNQPQHF
v_call: TRBV20-1; clone_size: many; j_call: TRBJ1-6; d_call: TRBD1; cdr3_aa: CSAFLRQGSPLHF
v_call: TRBV6-6; clone_size: many; j_call: TRBJ1-1; d_call: .; cdr3_aa: CASSWVRGDENTEAFF
v_call: TRBV13; clone_size: many; j_call: TRBJ1-2; d_call: .; cdr3_aa: CASSLPYRDKIYGYTF
v_call: TRBV6-1; clone_size: .; j_call: TRBJ1-1; d_call: .; cdr3_aa: CASSAKGRSQGNTEAFF
v_call: TRBV20-1; clone_size: many; j_call: TRBJ2-7; d_call: TRBD2; cdr3_aa: CSAGTSGGPYEQYF
v_call: TRBV4-2; clone_size: medium-sized; j_call: TRBJ2-2; d_call: TRBD2; cdr3_aa: CATKSGGGDTGELFF
v_call: TRBV5-1; clone_size: many; j_call: TRBJ2-7; d_call: TRBD1; cdr3_aa: CASSLEQGAGEQYF
v_call: TRBV20-1; clone_size: .; j_call: TRBJ2-1; d_call: .; cdr3_aa: CSATHRELRNEQFF
v_call: TRBV6-2/TRBV6-3; clone_size: many; j_call: TRBJ2-7; d_call: .; cdr3_aa: CASSRSYEQYF
v_call: TRBV3-1; clone_size: many; j_call: TRBJ1-6; d_call: TRBD1; cdr3_aa: CASSRQGTPLHF
v_call: TRBV6-5; clone_size: many; j_call: TRBJ1-1; d_call: .; cdr3_aa: CASSYSTRGDKAFF
v_call: TRBV20-1; clone_size: many; j_call: TRBJ1-4; d_call: .; cdr3_aa: CSARARGGSNEKLFF
v_call: TRBV6-1; clone_size: many; j_call: TRBJ1-1; d_call: .; cdr3_aa: CASSERQRELYTEAFF
v_call: TRBV2; clone_size: .; j_call: TRBJ2-7; d_call: .; cdr3_aa: CASSAYYEQCF
v_call: TRBV20-1; clone_size: many; j_call: TRBJ2-5; d_call: TRBD2; cdr3_aa: CSARGSGRALKTQYF
v_call: TRBV15; clone_size: many; j_call: TRBJ2-7; d_call: .; cdr3_aa: CATSREISVWRNSYEQYF
v_call: TRBV5-1; clone_size: many; j_call: TRBJ1-1; d_call: .; cdr3_aa: CASSSSGLGAGTEAFF
v_call: TRBV20-1; clone_size: many; j_call: TRBJ2-7; d_call: TRBD2; cdr3_aa: CSANSGIGGYEQYF
v_call: TRBV18; clone_size: .; j_call: TRBJ1-5; d_call: .; cdr3_aa: CATSEGLGQPQHF
v_call: TRBV20-1; clone_size: many; j_call: TRBJ1-1; d_call: .; cdr3_aa: CSSRQNTEAFF
v_call: TRBV18; clone_size: many; j_call: TRBJ2-5; d_call: .; cdr3_aa: CASSSEETQYF
v_call: TRBV12-3/TRBV12-4; clone_size: many; j_call: TRBJ1-2; d_call: TRBD1; cdr3_aa: CASSLQGAGGYTF
v_call: TRBV20-1; clone_size: many; j_call: TRBJ1-5; d_call: .; cdr3_aa: CSARDAASNQPQHF
v_call: TRBV5-5; clone_size: many; j_call: TRBJ1-1; d_call: TRBD1; cdr3_aa: CASSLRWSPGQGMNTEAFF
v_call: TRBV5-5; clone_size: many; j_call: TRBJ2-1; d_call: .; cdr3_aa: CASSLQGGSYNEQFF
v_call: TRBV10-3; clone_size: many; j_call: TRBJ1-2; d_call: .; cdr3_aa: CAPSGSANYGYTF
v_call: TRBV5-1; clone_size: many; j_call: TRBJ2-3; d_call: TRBD1; cdr3_aa: CASSPGQGVSDTQYF
v_call: TRBV29-1; clone_size: many; j_call: TRBJ1-1; d_call: .; cdr3_aa: CSVENRQVTEAFF
v_call: TRBV7-2; clone_size: many; j_call: TRBJ1-2; d_call: .; cdr3_aa: CASSSMRYGYTF
v_call: TRBV2; clone_size: many; j_call: TRBJ2-5; d_call: TRBD2; cdr3_aa: CASSALAGGQETQYF
v_call: TRBV20-1; clone_size: many; j_call: TRBJ1-1; d_call: TRBD1; cdr3_aa: CSARQGGMNTEAFF
v_call: TRBV18; clone_size: few; j_call: TRBJ1-6; d_call: .; cdr3_aa: CASSPGSSHNSPLHF
v_call: TRBV5-1; clone_size: many; j_call: TRBJ1-2; d_call: .; cdr3_aa: CASSSDSSSNYGYTF
v_call: TRBV12-3/TRBV12-4; clone_size: many; j_call: TRBJ2-2; d_call: TRBD1; cdr3_aa: CASSSRDRGNVGGELFF
v_call: TRBV10-3; clone_size: many; j_call: TRBJ1-2; d_call: .; cdr3_aa: CAINAVHANYGYTF
v_call: TRBV29-1; clone_size: many; j_call: TRBJ1-5; d_call: .; cdr3_aa: CSVKGGLGNQPQHF
v_call: TRBV7-2; clone_size: .; j_call: TRBJ1-1; d_call: TRBD1; cdr3_aa: CASSLSGGAGSAEAFF
v_call: TRBV5-1; clone_size: many; j_call: TRBJ1-6; d_call: .; cdr3_aa: CASSRRETVNNSPLHF
v_call: TRBV3-1; clone_size: many; j_call: TRBJ2-7; d_call: .; cdr3_aa: CASSPDYWYEQYF
v_call: TRBV7-3; clone_size: many; j_call: TRBJ2-3; d_call: .; cdr3_aa: CASSSTGGAADTQYF
v_call: TRBV6-1; clone_size: many; j_call: TRBJ1-5; d_call: .; cdr3_aa: CASRKLGQNNQPQHF
v_call: TRBV20-1; clone_size: many; j_call: TRBJ1-4; d_call: .; cdr3_aa: CSARSLEEKLFF
v_call: TRBV5-1; clone_size: many; j_call: TRBJ2-3; d_call: TRBD2; cdr3_aa: CASSLGLAGGSTDTQYF
v_call: TRBV6-6; clone_size: many; j_call: TRBJ2-2; d_call: .; cdr3_aa: CASSQIGSWLFF
v_call: TRBV7-9; clone_size: .; j_call: TRBJ1-4; d_call: TRBD1; cdr3_aa: CASSIRTGGRTNEKLFF
v_call: TRBV18; clone_size: many; j_call: TRBJ1-5; d_call: .; cdr3_aa: CASSPGEGNQPQHF
v_call: TRBV5-1; clone_size: many; j_call: TRBJ1-4; d_call: TRBD1; cdr3_aa: CASSRDRAGEKLFF
v_call: TRBV20-1; clone_size: many; j_call: TRBJ1-1; d_call: TRBD1; cdr3_aa: CSAREGAHTEAFF
v_call: TRBV4-3; clone_size: many; j_call: TRBJ2-1; d_call: TRBD2; cdr3_aa: CASSQVTSGNGADEQFF